This entry lists 7 T cell receptor beta chains sequenced from one sample in a study of molecular identifiers for immune sequencing clone quantification. MiXCR was run by TCRdb on the PCR reads, yielding one entry per CDR3 protein. The table records about 630,000 distinct CDR3 sequences, about 25% of them present only once. The sample was naive CD8+ T cells from blood, with Jurkat cell RNA spiked in. Regarding subset: FACS-sorted CD8+CD4-CCR7+CD45RA+ naive T cells. These receptors were obtained from a human donor in good health. Some libraries in this study had Jurkat cell RNA spiked in.

This clonotype was recorded many times. The V gene is TRBV12-3 or TRBV12-4, the J gene TRBJ2-7; D is unclear. The CDR3 has 15 amino acids. The V and J ends lost 4 bases and 0 bases respectively, with 13 bases between them. CDR3 DNA: TGTGCCAGCAGTTCGCCGGAGTCAAGCTCCTACGAGCAGTACTTC. Encoded protein: CASSSPESSSYEQYF.

This clonotype was picked up many times. The chain has TRBV20-1 and TRBJ1-1; no reliable D call. Germline CDR1 DFQATT, CDR2 SNEGSKA (reference sequence). This CDR3 spans 17 amino acids. The V and J ends lost 4 bases and 1 base respectively, with 22 bases between them. The chain's CDR3 is CSAIGLKVQWENTEAFF. CDR3 DNA sequence: TGCAGTGCTATAGGGTTGAAGGTCCAATGGGAGAACACTGAAGCTTTCTTT.

The rearrangement links TRBV19 to TRBJ2-4; D remains ambiguous. Germline loops: CDR1 LNHDA, CDR2 SQIVND (reference sequence). V was trimmed by 6 bases and J by 8 bases, leaving 20 bases between them. The CDR3 is 15 residues long. The CDR3 region has the DNA TGTGCCAGTAGCCAGATGATAGCCGGCTGGGACATTCAGTACTTC. Encoded protein: CASSQMIAGWDIQYF.

As regards this clonotype: At one of its ends the junction is not consistent with the germline gene, which may arise from a read error. The J gene is TRBJ2-1, the V gene TRBV27, with 10 bases fitting TRBD2. The germline V gene has CDR1 MNHEY and CDR2 SMNVEV (reference sequence). The CDR3 has 13 residues. The DNA for the CDR3 is TGTGCCAGCAGTTTCGGTCTAGCGGGAGAAAAGGTCTTC. It translates to CASSFGLAGEKVF.

Here the CDR3 DNA reads TGTGCCAGCAGCCACAGAGGAGGGGCGCTGGGGATCGAGCAGTACTTC. Protein product: CASSHRGGALGIEQYF. The chain employs TRBV14 and TRBJ2-7; maybe TRBD2 (6 bases). The CDR3 consists of 16 residues. CDR1 is SGHDN, CDR2 FVKESK, per germline. Trimming took 3 bases from V and 6 from J, leaving 21 bases between them. Full variable domain (remainder filled in from reference TRBV14 and TRBJ2-7): EAGVTQFPSHSVIEKGQTVTLRCDPISGHDNLYWYRRVMGKEIKFLLHFVKESKQDESGMPNNRFLAERTGGTYSTLKVQPAELEDSGVYFCASSHRGGALGIEQYFGPGTRLTVT.

This sequence joins TRBV27 and TRBJ2-3; the D call may be TRBD1 or TRBD2 (5 bases each). Per germline, CDR1 MNHEY and CDR2 SMNVEV (reference sequence). V was trimmed by 0 bases and J by 1 base, leaving 14 bases between them. The CDR3 length is 17 residues. The CDR3 loop reads CASSLSLGVLGTDTQYF. The CDR3 DNA reads TGTGCCAGCAGTTTATCCCTGGGGGTTTTGGGCACAGATACGCAGTATTTT.

This clonotype appeared many times. The chain couples TRBV20-1 to TRBJ2-7, with D tentatively TRBD2 (5 bases). Germline-derived CDR1 and CDR2 are DFQATT and SNEGSKA (reference sequence). The CDR3 contains 17 residues. Trimming shortened V by 3 bases and J by 3 bases, and 24 bases separated the two germline ends. CDR3 loop: CSASLLSVRGKVYEQYF. CDR3 bases: TGCAGTGCTAGTTTGCTTAGTGTCCGGGGTAAAGTCTACGAGCAGTACTTC.